The TCR beta chain described here comes from a study of human T cells and chemical hapten exposure. The V end was cut by 3 bases, the J end by 6 bases, with 11 bases between. The germline CDR1 and CDR2 sequences are MNHNS and SASEGT. This CDR3 is 13 amino acids long. Unique molecular identifiers were linked by the library to individual cDNA molecules. One entry per CDR3 protein results from TCRdb running MiXCR on the 5' RACE reads. The data show tens of thousands of distinct CDR3 sequences, roughly 8.4% seen once. RNA extraction used unfractionated whole blood as the source of total RNA. There are a few counts of this clonotype. Antigen unknown. Study outcomes and limitations: Sensitizing with DPC caused no change in TCRs above 1 in 1000 frequency.

This chain connects TRBV6-1 to TRBJ1-1, with D hard to call. This receptor was obtained from a male donor in good health. The CDR3 bases are TGTGCCAGCAGTGAGTTGGCCCCTCCTGAAGCTTTCTTT. It encodes CASSELAPPEAFF.